This T cell receptor beta chain was obtained from a study of radiation and T cells in renal cell carcinoma. The overall study: Nephrectomy followed 15 Gy stereotactic body radiation by 4 weeks. General study findings and limits: Top tumor clonotypes rose in blood 2 weeks post-radiation, then contracted. Baseline intratumoral clonotype presence is unknown without pretreatment biopsies.

Germline trimming cut 0 bases from V and 9 bases from J; bases unmatched to any gene: 11. Per the germline V gene, CDR1 is LGHNA and CDR2 is YSLEER. This CDR3 is built from 16 residues. As to time point: baseline pretreatment blood. As for treatment: 15 Gy SBRT to primary tumor, nephrectomy 4 weeks later. Clear cell pathology was present in this patient's renal cell carcinoma. The method was immunoSEQ multiplex PCR; TCRdb's version includes in-frame clones alone and lacks a portion of them. Seen here are approximately 100,000 clones, approximately 86% observed once, and the top ten hold almost 8%. Remarks on this clone: Its matching antigen is unknown.

J is TRBJ1-3 and V is TRBV4-3, with 7 bases fitting TRBD1. This clonotype originated in a man aged 45-60 years with renal cell carcinoma. The sample was blood, taken from a patient whose treatment included radiotherapy and nephrectomy. Here the CDR3 reads CASSQDNFLQGGTIYF. The CDR3 coding sequence is TGCGCCAGCAGCCAAGATAATTTCCTGCAGGGGGGCACCATATATTTT.